The 25 T cell receptor beta chains in this list originate from one sample, sequenced in a study of T-cell reconstitution after alpha-beta-depleted transplantation in children. Unique molecular identifiers were built into the TCRbeta library. From the PCR reads, TCRdb called clonotypes with MiXCR, one entry per CDR3 protein. This sample has over 150,000 distinct CDR3 sequences; about 7% occur once, and the top ten carry 5.5%. The material was PBMCs, obtained before TCRalphabeta/CD19-depleted stem cell transplant. These receptors were obtained from a boy between 2 and 10 years old with acute lymphoblastic leukemia, due to receive a stem cell transplant.

The table lists this clonotype with many counts. The chain has TRBV19 and TRBJ2-7; D uncertain. Trimming shortened V by 7 bases and J by 2 bases, and 15 bases separated the two germline ends. The CDR3 extends over 14 amino acids. Germline V lookup: CDR1 LNHDA, CDR2 SQIVND (reference sequence). The CDR3 region has the DNA TGTGCCAGTACCAGGACGGACCCGCCCTACGAGCAGTACTTC. Translating gives CASTRTDPPYEQYF.

This clonotype was seen at least ten times. The rearrangement joins TRBV6-4 to TRBJ2-1; D possibly matches TRBD1 or TRBD2 (6 bases each). Trimming removed 3 bases at V and 3 bases at J, with 12 bases between. There are 15 residues in the CDR3. Germline V gives CDR1 MRHNA, CDR2 SNTAGT. The CDR3 loop reads CASSEAQGGYNEQFF. The CDR3 nucleotides read TGTGCCAGCAGTGAAGCACAGGGAGGCTACAATGAGCAGTTCTTC.

There are many counts of this clonotype. This chain connects TRBV5-1 to TRBJ2-3, with a weak D call TRBD2 (7 bases). The germline V and J ends were trimmed by 5 bases and 4 bases, with 23 bases remaining between them. Germline V gene lookup returns CDR1 SGHRS and CDR2 YFSETQ. CDR3 length: 17 residues. The chain's CDR3 is CASRSTAAGAGADTQYF. The CDR3 DNA reads TGCGCCAGCAGATCCACAGCCGCGGGGGCCGGGGCAGATACGCAGTATTTT.

The chain uses TRBV13 and TRBJ2-2; 14 bases agree with TRBD2. The CDR3 contains 17 residues. Germline V gene data show CDR1 as PRHDT and CDR2 as FYEKMQ (reference sequence). V trimming: 1 base; J trimming: 4 bases; junction bases outside the gene matches: 2. CDR3 DNA sequence: TGTGCCAGCAGCTTAGTCGGACTAGCGGGAGGCACCGGGGAGCTGTTTTTT. Protein sequence: CASSLVGLAGGTGELFF.

The table lists this clonotype with many counts. This chain uses TRBV6-5 with TRBJ2-7; D is possibly TRBD1 (6 bases). The germline V and J ends were trimmed by 3 bases and 6 bases, with 18 bases remaining between them. CDR3 length equals 15 residues. CDR1 is MNHEY, CDR2 SVGAGI, per germline. CDR3 nucleotides: TGTGCCAGCAGTTATTCAGGGGCTCGGGGAATCGAGCAGTACTTC. This codes for CASSYSGARGIEQYF.

The chain employs TRBV6-5 and TRBJ1-2, with a possible D match to TRBD1 (5 bases). Germline lookup yields CDR1 MNHEY and CDR2 SVGAGI. CDR3 length: 14 amino acids. Deletions cut 2 bases from V and 6 bases from J, with 13 bases between. The CDR3 bases are TGTGCCAGCAGTTACATACAGGTTTCGGATGGCTACACCTTC. This gives the protein CASSYIQVSDGYTF.

This clonotype occurred many times. The J gene is TRBJ1-1, the V gene TRBV5-6; D remains ambiguous. Deletions cut 2 bases from V and 3 bases from J, with 11 bases between. This CDR3 is 14 amino acids long. In germline, CDR1 is SGHDT, CDR2 YYEEEE. The CDR3 protein is CASSFSGEYTEAFF. The CDR3 bases are TGTGCCAGCAGCTTTTCCGGGGAGTACACTGAAGCTTTCTTT. The full variable domain, completed using reference TRBV5-6 and TRBJ1-1, is DAGVTQSPTHLIKTRGQQVTLRCSPKSGHDTVSWYQQALGQGPQFIFQYYEEEERQRGNFPDRFSGHQFPNYSSELNVNALLLGDSALYLCASSFSGEYTEAFFGQGTRLTVV.

This clonotype was seen repeatedly, ten times or more. Here the CDR3 reads CASSGLPNTEAFF. CDR3 DNA sequence: TGTGCCAGCAGCGGCCTCCCGAACACTGAAGCTTTCTTT. V is TRBV7-2 and J is TRBJ1-1; D is unresolved. Between the trimmed V and J ends, which lost 5 bases and 1 base, there was a span of 8 bases. The length of the CDR3 is 13 residues. The germline CDR1 and CDR2 sequences are SGHTA and FQGNSA.

This clonotype was observed many times. This chain connects TRBV5-6 to TRBJ2-2, with TRBD2 as a possible D gene (5 bases). Germline assignment: CDR1 SGHDT and CDR2 YYEEEE. V was clipped by 5 bases and J by 6 bases, with 17 bases between them. This CDR3 contains 15 residues. Written as DNA, the CDR3 is TGTGCCAGCAGTCTGGTCCGTCGAGGGTCCGGGGAGCTGTTTTTT. As protein: CASSLVRRGSGELFF.

This clonotype was observed many times. The V gene is TRBV20-1, the J gene TRBJ2-5; D remains ambiguous. V lost 0 bases and J lost 2, with 10 bases in between. In germline, CDR1 is DFQATT, CDR2 SNEGSKA (reference sequence). There are 14 residues in the CDR3. The CDR3 reads CSARDPKGQETQYF. The DNA for the CDR3 is TGCAGTGCTAGAGACCCAAAAGGTCAAGAGACCCAGTACTTC.

This clonotype was counted at least ten times. The chain joins TRBV28 to TRBJ2-1, with D tentatively TRBD1 (5 bases). The CDR3 contains 12 residues. Germline values: CDR1 MDHEN, CDR2 SYDVKM. V lost 4 bases and J 8 bases, leaving 9 bases between the germline ends. The CDR3 sequence: CASSSRVDEQFF. CDR3 coding DNA: TGTGCCAGCAGTTCCAGGGTGGATGAGCAGTTCTTC.

This clonotype was recorded many times. The chain employs TRBV12-3 or TRBV12-4 and TRBJ2-5; 8 nucleotides match TRBD1. The CDR3 totals 16 residues. With V trimmed by 2 bases and J by 5 bases, 10 bases remained unmatched. The CDR3 sequence is CASSLMTGTGGETQYF. Written as DNA, the CDR3 is TGTGCCAGCAGTTTAATGACCGGGACAGGAGGGGAGACCCAGTACTTC.

The chain employs TRBV20-1 and TRBJ2-7, with 13 bases fitting TRBD2. CDR1 DFQATT and CDR2 SNEGSKA come from the germline V gene (reference sequence). V gave up 6 bases and J gave up 5 bases; unmatched junction bases: 4. The CDR3 is 13 amino acids. The CDR3: CSAGTSGDHEQYF. The CDR3 nucleotides are TGCAGTGCGGGGACTAGCGGGGACCACGAGCAGTACTTC.

This clonotype was recorded many times. The J gene is TRBJ2-3, the V gene TRBV4-2; 13 nucleotides match TRBD2. CDR1 is LGHNA, CDR2 YNFKEQ, per germline. This CDR3 region has 20 residues. The trim removed 0 bases at V and 4 bases at J, leaving 13 bases unmatched. The chain's CDR3 is CASSQDLGGTSGRAADTQYF. The CDR3 DNA follows: TGTGCCAGCAGCCAAGATTTAGGAGGAACTAGCGGGAGGGCAGCAGATACGCAGTATTTT.

The gene calls are TRBV20-1 and TRBJ2-2; TRBD2 matches at 14 bases. The CDR3 runs to 19 residues. Germline CDR1 and CDR2: DFQATT and SNEGSKA (reference sequence). The CDR3 bases are TGCAGGGGCCAGCCTCCGGGACTAGCGGGAGAGTGGGACACCGGGGAGCTGTTTTTT. This encodes CRGQPPGLAGEWDTGELFF.

The CDR3 sequence: CAIGARRGEYEQYF. In nucleotides, the CDR3 is TGTGCCATCGGCGCCCGTCGTGGGGAGTACGAGCAGTACTTC. This chain links TRBV10-3 with TRBJ2-7; TRBD2 might be the D (5 bases). V was clipped by 8 bases and J by 4 bases, with 18 bases between them. The V gene's germline CDR1 is ENHRY and CDR2 SYGVKD. The CDR3 sequence is 14 residues long.

This clonotype was observed at least ten times. The CDR3 protein is CASSRGTAGNTIYF. CDR3 nucleotides: TGTGCCAGCAGCCGTGGGACAGCGGGAAACACCATATATTTT. The J gene is TRBJ1-3, the V gene TRBV7-9; 7 bases map to TRBD1. The CDR3 consists of 14 residues. From germline, CDR1 is SEHNR and CDR2 FQNEAQ (reference sequence). Trimming at V came to 5 bases and at J to 4 bases, leaving 5 bases not matched to a gene.

This clonotype turned up a few times. This chain joins TRBV12-3 or TRBV12-4 and TRBJ2-3, with D uncertain. This CDR3 region has 13 residues. Trimming took off 6 bases at V and 3 bases at J, with 10 bases between the two ends. The CDR3 DNA reads TGTGCCAGCAGACTGATTTCGACAGATACGCAGTATTTT. It translates to CASRLISTDTQYF.

V is TRBV3-1 and J is TRBJ2-7, with 8 bases identical to TRBD2. V gave up 4 bases and J gave up 5 bases; unmatched junction bases: 4. The length of the CDR3 is 13 residues. Looked up from germline, CDR1 is LGHDT and CDR2 is YNNKEL (reference sequence). CDR3 DNA: TGTGCCAGCAGCCTCGGGGGGGCCAACGAGCAGTACTTC. Translation: CASSLGGANEQYF.

A note on this clonotype: No conserved phenylalanine or tryptophan is present at the end of the CDR3, so a read error is the likely explanation. The chain joins TRBV4-3 to TRBJ1-2; maybe TRBD1 (6 bases). V shed 1 base and J shed 5 bases, with 11 bases lying between them. CDR1 is LGHNA and CDR2 is YSLEER in the germline V gene. This CDR3 comprises 14 residues. Here the CDR3 reads CASSQVEGGYGYTV. The CDR3, as DNA: TGCGCCAGCAGCCAAGTGGAAGGGGGATATGGCTACACCGTC.

This clonotype was observed at least ten times. V and J are TRBV14 and TRBJ2-1; TRBD2 might be the D (5 bases). V lost 2 bases and J lost 9, with 17 bases in between. Per the germline V gene, CDR1 is SGHDN and CDR2 is FVKESK. CDR3 length: 15 amino acids. The DNA of the CDR3 is TGTGCCAGCAGCCAAATTGGTGGGAGAAGGGTTGAGCAGTTCTTC. Its translation: CASSQIGGRRVEQFF.

This clonotype was seen at least ten times. The chain recombines TRBV5-1 with TRBJ2-7, with D possibly TRBD1 on 6 matching bases. The V gene lost 1 base and the J gene lost 3 bases, with 11 bases spanning the gap. Per the germline V gene, CDR1 is SGHRS and CDR2 is YFSETQ. The CDR3 totals 14 residues. CDR3 loop: CASSLTGNFYEQYF. CDR3 DNA sequence: TGCGCCAGCAGCTTGACAGGGAACTTCTACGAGCAGTACTTC.

Many counts were recorded for this clonotype. The rearrangement uses TRBV7-8 and TRBJ2-7; weak D call: TRBD1 (6 bases). This CDR3 region has 14 residues. The germline gives CDR1 SGHVS, CDR2 FQNEAQ. Trimming removed 6 bases at V and 0 bases at J, with 12 bases between. CDR3 sequence (DNA): TGTGCCAGCAGAATAGGGGACATCTCCTACGAGCAGTACTTC. Translating it yields CASRIGDISYEQYF.

Many counts were recorded for this clonotype. The chain carries TRBV6-2 or TRBV6-3 and TRBJ2-3; D gene uncertain. Trimming removed 9 bases at V and 3 bases at J, with 4 bases between. The CDR3 totals 10 residues. In germline, CDR1 is MNHEY, CDR2 SVGEGT. DNA for the CDR3: TGTGCCAGGATAACAGATACGCAGTATTTT. Its translation: CARITDTQYF.

This clonotype has ten or more counts. V is TRBV21-1 and J is TRBJ2-1; the listed D gene, TRBD1, was not tested against the DNA. TRBV21-1 is a recognized pseudogene. The CDR3 loop spans 19 amino acids. This CDR3 reads CASSKGTFERDRGLNEQFF. The CDR3 DNA reads as TGTGCCAGCAGCAAAGGGACATTCGAGCGGGACAGGGGACTCAATGAGCAGTTCTTC.